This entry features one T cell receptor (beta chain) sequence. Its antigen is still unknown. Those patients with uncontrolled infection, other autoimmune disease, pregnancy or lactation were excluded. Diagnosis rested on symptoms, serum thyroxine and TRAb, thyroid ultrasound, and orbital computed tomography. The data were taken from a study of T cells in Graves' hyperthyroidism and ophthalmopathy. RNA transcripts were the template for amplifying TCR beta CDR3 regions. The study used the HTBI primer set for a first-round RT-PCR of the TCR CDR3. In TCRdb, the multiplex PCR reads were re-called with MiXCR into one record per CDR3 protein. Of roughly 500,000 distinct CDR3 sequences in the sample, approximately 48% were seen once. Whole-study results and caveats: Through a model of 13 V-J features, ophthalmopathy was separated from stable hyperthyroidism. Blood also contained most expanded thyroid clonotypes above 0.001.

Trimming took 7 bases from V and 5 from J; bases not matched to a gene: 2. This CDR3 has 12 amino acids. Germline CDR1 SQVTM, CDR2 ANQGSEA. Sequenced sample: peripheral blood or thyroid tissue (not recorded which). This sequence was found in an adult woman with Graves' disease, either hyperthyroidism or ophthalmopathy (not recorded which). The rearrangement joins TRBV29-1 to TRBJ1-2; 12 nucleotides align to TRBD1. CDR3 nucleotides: TGCAGCGGGGGACAGGGGGCGTATGGCTACACCTTC. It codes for CSGGQGAYGYTF.